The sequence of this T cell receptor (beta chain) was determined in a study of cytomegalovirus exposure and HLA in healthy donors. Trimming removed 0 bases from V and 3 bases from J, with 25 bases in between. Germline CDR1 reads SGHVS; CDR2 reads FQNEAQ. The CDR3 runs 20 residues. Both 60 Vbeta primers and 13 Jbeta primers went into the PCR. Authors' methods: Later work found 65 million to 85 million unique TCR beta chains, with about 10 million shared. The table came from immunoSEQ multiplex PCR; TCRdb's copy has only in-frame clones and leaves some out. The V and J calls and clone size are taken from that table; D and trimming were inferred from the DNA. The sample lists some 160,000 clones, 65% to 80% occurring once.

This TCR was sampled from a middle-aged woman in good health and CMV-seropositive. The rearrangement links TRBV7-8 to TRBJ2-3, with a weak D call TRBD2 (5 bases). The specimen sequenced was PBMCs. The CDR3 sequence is CASSLAKTSFRSPSTDTQYF. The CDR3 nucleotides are TGTGCCAGCAGCTTAGCGAAAACTAGTTTTCGGAGCCCTAGTACAGATACGCAGTATTTT.